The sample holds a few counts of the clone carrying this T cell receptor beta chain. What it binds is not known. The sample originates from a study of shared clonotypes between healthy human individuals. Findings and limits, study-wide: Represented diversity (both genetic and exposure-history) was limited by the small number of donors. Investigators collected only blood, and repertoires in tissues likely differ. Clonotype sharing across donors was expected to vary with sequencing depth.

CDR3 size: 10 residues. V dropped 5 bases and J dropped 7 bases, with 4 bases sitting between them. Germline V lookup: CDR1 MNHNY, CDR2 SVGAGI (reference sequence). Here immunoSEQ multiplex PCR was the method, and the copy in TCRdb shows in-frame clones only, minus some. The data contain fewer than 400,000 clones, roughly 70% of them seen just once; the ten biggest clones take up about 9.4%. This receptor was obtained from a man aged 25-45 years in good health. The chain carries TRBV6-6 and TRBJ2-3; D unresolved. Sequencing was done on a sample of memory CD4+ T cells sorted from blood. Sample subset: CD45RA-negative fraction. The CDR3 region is CASSGYTQYF. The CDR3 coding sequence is TGTGCCAGCAGTGGGTATACGCAGTATTTT.